This entry lists 26 T cell receptor beta chains sequenced from one sample in a study of shared clonotypes between healthy human individuals. Clones were read by immunoSEQ multiplex PCR, and TCRdb kept only the in-frame ones, dropping some. The sample carries approximately 530,000 clones, around 96% recorded once. The sample comprised naive CD4+ T cells sorted from blood. Subset denoted: CD45RA+ positively selected. The receptors here all came from a woman in her twenties or thirties in good health.

CDR3 DNA: TGTGCCAGTAGTACCACAGATCATCGCACAGATACGCAGTATTTT. Protein product: CASSTTDHRTDTQYF. The chain carries TRBV19 and TRBJ2-3; D is undetermined. Trimming took off 4 bases at V and 1 base at J, with 12 bases between the two ends. CDR3 length: 15 residues. The germline V gene encodes CDR1 LNHDA and CDR2 SQIVND (reference sequence).

This chain links TRBV5-6 with TRBJ1-5; 10 positions agree with TRBD1. The trim removed 4 bases at V and 4 bases at J, leaving 5 bases unmatched. Germline V gene data show CDR1 as SGHDT and CDR2 as YYEEEE. CDR3 length equals 15 residues. CDR3 sequence reads: CASSEGQGINQPQHF. As DNA, the CDR3 is TGTGCCAGCAGCGAGGGACAGGGGATTAATCAGCCCCAGCATTTT.

CDR3 in DNA: TGCGCCAGCAGTGAGAGTTGGGCGCCGGGGGGCTACACCTTC. Protein sequence: CASSESWAPGGYTF. The rearrangement links TRBV10-2 to TRBJ1-2; D unresolved. The germline V gene encodes CDR1 WSHSY and CDR2 SAAADI. Deletions cut 2 bases from V and 8 bases from J, with 15 bases between. CDR3 length: 14 residues.

The chain uses TRBV4-1 and TRBJ1-2; possible D gene TRBD1, 5 bases. Trimming cost V 4 bases and J 4 bases, with 16 bases left between them. The germline gives CDR1 MGHRA, CDR2 YSYEKL. The CDR3 length is 15 residues. CDR3 nucleotide sequence: TGCGCCAGCAGCCCAGGGCAGGGCGTCGGCTATGGCTACACCTTC. Protein: CASSPGQGVGYGYTF.

The V gene is TRBV4-1, the J gene TRBJ1-3; 8 bases line up with TRBD1. CDR3 length: 16 amino acids. J gave up 1 base and V 1 base, and 3 bases lay outside the gene matches. Germline-derived CDR1 and CDR2 are MGHRA and YSYEKL. CDR3 region: CASSQGRGRSGNTIYF. CDR3 DNA: TGCGCCAGCAGCCAAGGCAGGGGGCGGTCTGGAAACACCATATATTTT.

This sequence joins TRBV5-4 and TRBJ2-3; 7 bases are shared with TRBD1. The CDR3 consists of 14 residues. Germline V gene sequence: CDR1 SGHNT, CDR2 YYREEE (reference sequence). The V segment lost 0 bases and the J segment 14 bases; nucleotides outside the gene matches: 12. CDR3 in DNA: TGTGCCAGCAGCTTGGACAGGGGATCTCTCCGTACGTATTTT. It is translated as CASSLDRGSLRTYF. The variable domain in full, completed from reference TRBV5-4 and TRBJ2-3, reads ETGVTQSPTHLIKTRGQQVTLRCSSQSGHNTVSWYQQALGQGPQFIFQYYREEENGRGNFPPRFSGLQFPNYSSELNVNALELDDSALYLCASSLDRGSLRTYFGPGTRLTVL.

This chain joins TRBV2 and TRBJ2-5; D might be TRBD1 or TRBD2, each matching 5 bases. The V gene's germline CDR1 is SNHLY and CDR2 FYNNEI. The V and J ends lost 5 bases and 2 bases respectively, with 9 bases between them. The CDR3 has 13 amino acids. CDR3 DNA: TGTGCCAGCAGTCTGGGACGGCAAGAGACCCAGTACTTC. Protein product: CASSLGRQETQYF.

The chain links TRBV6-5 to TRBJ1-2; D unresolved. Trimming removed 6 bases from V and 2 bases from J, with 10 bases in between. The V gene's germline CDR1 is MNHEY and CDR2 SVGAGI. There are 13 residues in the CDR3. The CDR3 coding sequence is TGTGCCAGCAGCTCCCCCGGGAACTATGGCTACACCTTC. It codes for CASSSPGNYGYTF.

The chain links TRBV19 to TRBJ2-7, with D perhaps TRBD1 (5 bases). Trimming took off 1 base at V and 2 bases at J, with 12 bases between the two ends. Germline CDR1 LNHDA, CDR2 SQIVND (reference sequence). CDR3 length: 15 amino acids. The CDR3 is CASSIAPGSAYEQYF. CDR3 in DNA: TGTGCCAGTAGTATAGCACCAGGGTCCGCCTACGAGCAGTACTTC.

Points on this clone: The sample holds other DNA sequences that translate to the same CDR3. This chain uses TRBV19 with TRBJ1-2; 7 bases agree with TRBD1. Germline-derived CDR1 and CDR2 are LNHDA and SQIVND (reference sequence). The J segment lost 3 bases and the V segment lost 4 bases, leaving 5 bases of the junction unmatched. The CDR3 is made up of 14 amino acids. The CDR3, as DNA: TGTGCCAGTAGTACGACAGGGACCTACTATGGCTACACCTTC. Its translation is CASSTTGTYYGYTF.

The chain couples TRBV11-2 to TRBJ2-5; D is ambiguous. Per the germline V gene, CDR1 is SGHAT and CDR2 is FQNNGV. With 1 base removed from V and 5 bases from J, the gap between germline ends came to 11 bases. The CDR3 spans 14 residues. The CDR3 is CASSLAFYSETQYF. The CDR3, as DNA: TGTGCCAGCAGCTTAGCCTTCTACTCGGAGACCCAGTACTTC.

Here the CDR3 reads CATKDSAGVSYEQYF. CDR3 bases: TGTGCCACCAAGGATTCAGCGGGAGTATCCTACGAGCAGTACTTC. The rearrangement uses TRBV6-6 and TRBJ2-7, with 8 bases fitting TRBD2. V dropped 10 bases and J dropped 1; count of bases not matched to a gene: 12. CDR3 length: 15 amino acids. Germline V CDR1 and CDR2: MNHNY, SVGAGI (reference sequence).

CDR3 sequence: CASSPLGGGPEFYEQYF. CDR3 coding DNA: TGTGCCAGCTCACCACTGGGAGGCGGCCCCGAATTCTACGAGCAGTACTTC. The chain carries TRBV18 and TRBJ2-7; D might be TRBD2 (6 bases). CDR1 and CDR2 (germline): KGHSH, LQKENI. The CDR3 spans 17 residues. V lost 1 base and J 3 bases, leaving 19 bases between the germline ends.

This clone was seen a single time. The rearrangement links TRBV19 to TRBJ1-1; 7 bases are a match to TRBD1. The V and J ends lost 3 bases and 4 bases, in that order; junction bases with no gene match: 8. CDR1 and CDR2 (germline): LNHDA, SQIVND (reference sequence). The CDR3 has 15 amino acids. The chain's CDR3 is CASSMDRSPATEAFF. The CDR3 DNA is TGTGCCAGTAGTATGGACAGGTCCCCCGCCACTGAAGCTTTCTTT.

The V call is TRBV18, the J call TRBJ1-3, with a tentative D call TRBD1 (5 bases). V dropped 3 bases and J dropped 5 bases, with 11 bases sitting between them. The CDR3 covers 14 residues. In germline, CDR1 is KGHSH, CDR2 LQKENI. For the CDR3, the DNA is TGTGCCAGCTCACCGGGACTGAGAAGAAACACCATATATTTT. This encodes CASSPGLRRNTIYF.

The J gene is TRBJ2-1, the V gene TRBV13; TRBD2 matches at 12 bases. The CDR3 spans 19 residues. Losses at the gene ends were 2 bases for V and 6 bases for J; bases not matched to a gene: 14. Germline V gene lookup returns CDR1 PRHDT and CDR2 FYEKMQ (reference sequence). CDR3 protein: CASSLRSSGRAMGINEQFF. As DNA, the CDR3 is TGTGCCAGCAGCTTAAGGTCTAGCGGGAGGGCTATGGGAATCAATGAGCAGTTCTTC.

This clone was counted once. The J gene is TRBJ2-3, the V gene TRBV18, with a tentative D call TRBD1 (6 bases). The V and J ends lost 5 bases and 2 bases respectively, with 17 bases between them. The CDR3 extends over 16 amino acids. CDR1 and CDR2 from the germline V gene are KGHSH and LQKENI. The CDR3 spells CASSTLRGLPTDTQYF. CDR3 nucleotides: TGTGCCAGCTCAACTCTCAGGGGATTGCCCACAGATACGCAGTATTTT.

The chain joins TRBV7-9 to TRBJ2-1; 10 nucleotides agree with TRBD2. J was trimmed by 7 bases and V by 4 bases; bases with no gene match: 13. Per germline, CDR1 SEHNR and CDR2 FQNEAQ (reference sequence). The CDR3 contains 17 residues. As DNA, the CDR3 is TGTGCCAGCAGCTCGAGTAACGTGGCTAGCGGGAGAAATGAGCAGTTCTTC. Residues: CASSSSNVASGRNEQFF. Supplemented by reference TRBV7-9 and TRBJ2-1, the full variable domain reads DTGVSQNPRHKITKRGQNVTFRCDPISEHNRLYWYRQTLGQGPEFLTYFQNEAQLEKSRLLSDRFSAERPKGSFSTLEIQRTEQGDSAMYLCASSSSNVASGRNEQFFGPGTRLTVL.

This chain uses TRBV7-9 with TRBJ1-5; weak D call: TRBD1 (5 bases). Trimming left V 5 bases short and J 0 bases short, with 11 bases between. The CDR3 length is 15 residues. Germline lookup yields CDR1 SEHNR and CDR2 FQNEAQ (reference sequence). The chain's CDR3 is CASSTTGGSNQPQHF. The CDR3 bases are TGTGCCAGCAGCACCACAGGAGGTAGCAATCAGCCCCAGCATTTT.

The chain uses TRBV7-9 and TRBJ2-6, with 7 bases matching TRBD1. The CDR3 has 16 residues. Germline V gene lookup returns CDR1 SEHNR and CDR2 FQNEAQ (reference sequence). V gave up 4 bases and J gave up 0 bases; unmatched junction bases: 3. Written as DNA, the CDR3 is TGTGCCAGCAGCTCACAGGGGCTCTCTGGGGCCAACGTCCTGACTTTC. Amino acids: CASSSQGLSGANVLTF. Full variable domain (outside the CDR3, taken from reference TRBV7-9 and TRBJ2-6): DTGVSQNPRHKITKRGQNVTFRCDPISEHNRLYWYRQTLGQGPEFLTYFQNEAQLEKSRLLSDRFSAERPKGSFSTLEIQRTEQGDSAMYLCASSSQGLSGANVLTFGAGSRLTVL.

This chain joins TRBV7-9 and TRBJ1-1; possibly TRBD1 for D (6 bases). V lost 1 base and J 6 bases, leaving 9 bases between the germline ends. CDR3 size: 13 residues. Looked up from germline, CDR1 is SEHNR and CDR2 is FQNEAQ (reference sequence). CDR3 sequence: CASSLGAGAEAFF. CDR3 coding DNA: TGTGCCAGCAGCTTAGGGGCAGGGGCTGAAGCTTTCTTT.

The chain couples TRBV5-4 to TRBJ1-1; 9 bases are a match to TRBD1. The ends lost 4 bases at V and 6 bases at J; junction bases unmatched: 4. Per the germline V gene, CDR1 is SGHNT and CDR2 is YYREEE (reference sequence). This CDR3 is 13 amino acids long. The CDR3 DNA reads as TGTGCCAGCAGCACCGGGACAGGGCCTGAAGCTTTCTTT. Protein sequence: CASSTGTGPEAFF.

V is TRBV6-5 and J is TRBJ2-1; D is unresolved. V was trimmed by 0 bases and J by 0 bases, leaving 9 bases between them. Germline values: CDR1 MNHEY, CDR2 SVGAGI. The CDR3 loop spans 16 amino acids. Here the CDR3 reads CASSYSFPSSYNEQFF. DNA of the CDR3: TGTGCCAGCAGTTACTCGTTCCCTAGCTCCTACAATGAGCAGTTCTTC.

The chain has TRBV28 and TRBJ2-7; 12 positions agree with TRBD2. Germline CDR1 and CDR2: MDHEN and SYDVKM. Trimming removed 5 bases from V and 4 bases from J; junction bases left unmatched: 6. There are 15 residues in the CDR3. CDR3: CASSTPSGRVYEQYF. CDR3 nucleotides: TGTGCCAGCAGTACCCCTAGCGGGAGGGTATACGAGCAGTACTTC.

J is TRBJ2-2 and V is TRBV6-1, with D perhaps assigned TRBD1 or TRBD2 (5 bases each). CDR3 length equals 12 residues. The V gene's germline CDR1 is MNHNS and CDR2 SASEGT. The germline V and J ends were trimmed by 9 bases and 4 bases, with 9 bases remaining between them. The CDR3 DNA reads as TGTGCCAGTGCCGGGACCACCGGGGAGCTGTTTTTT. Its protein is CASAGTTGELFF.

This chain links TRBV12-5 with TRBJ1-1; TRBD1 might be the D (5 bases). The CDR3 length is 13 residues. Germline assignment: CDR1 LGHNT and CDR2 FRNRAP. The germline V and J ends were trimmed by 5 bases and 5 bases, with 12 bases remaining between them. The DNA of the CDR3 is TGTGCTAGTGGTCGAGGGGCAGGGACTGAAGCTTTCTTT. This codes for CASGRGAGTEAFF.